This entry describes one T cell receptor (beta chain). No antigen is known for it. The protocol was immunoSEQ multiplex PCR, while the TCRdb copy is restricted to in-frame clones and leaves out a portion. The repertoire consists of 20,000 to 25,000 clones, with under 90% occurring once and the leading ten covering roughly 21%. Each patient's relapse followed autologous stem cell transplantation, and brentuximab vedotin exposure varied. Classification of best responses gave complete response, partial response or progressive disease. These data are taken from a study of PD-1 blockade in classical Hodgkin lymphoma. Overall study results and limits: Significant TCR diversity gains by C4D1 occurred in CD4+ but not CD8+ cells.

This clonotype originated in a human donor with classical Hodgkin lymphoma. Sequences were derived from peripheral blood mononuclear cells (PBMCs), sampled before the second cycle of nivolumab.

The CDR3 DNA sequence: TGTGCCAGCAGTTTTCAAGGACAGCATGAAAAACTGTTTTTT. Its translation: CASSFQGQHEKLFF. The chain recombines TRBV27 with TRBJ1-4; tentatively, D is TRBD1 (6 bases). The V and J ends lost 3 bases and 6 bases respectively, with 11 bases between them. There are 14 residues in the CDR3. The germline CDR1 and CDR2 sequences are MNHEY and SMNVEV (reference sequence).